What follows are 27 T cell receptor beta chains derived from one specimen sequenced in a study of cytomegalovirus exposure and HLA in healthy donors. PCR employed 60 Vbeta and 13 Jbeta primers. Only in-frame clones appear in the TCRdb table, and some are missing; sequencing was by immunoSEQ multiplex PCR. Of 110,000 to 150,000 clones in the sample, around 72% are singletons; the top ten hold around 4.1%. Sequenced input: PBMCs. The receptor set was obtained from a man aged 18 to 35 in good health and CMV-seropositive.

The chain is built from TRBV9 and TRBJ1-3; weak D call: TRBD1 (5 bases). The CDR3 runs to 15 residues. Between the trimmed V and J ends, which lost 0 bases and 0 bases, there was a span of 7 bases. Germline CDR1 and CDR2: SGDLS and YYNGEE. CDR3 residues: CASSVGGYSGNTIYF. The CDR3 coding sequence is TGTGCCAGCAGCGTAGGGGGCTACTCTGGAAACACCATATATTTT. Full variable domain (remainder filled in from reference TRBV9 and TRBJ1-3): DSGVTQTPKHLITATGQRVTLRCSPRSGDLSVYWYQQSLDQGLQFLIQYYNGEERAKGNILERFSAQQFPDLHSELNLSSLELGDSALYFCASSVGGYSGNTIYFGEGSWLTVV.

This chain connects TRBV30 to TRBJ1-4; D gene ambiguous. The CDR3 totals 15 residues. The germline V and J ends were trimmed by 3 bases and 3 bases, with 14 bases remaining between them. Germline V gene lookup returns CDR1 GTSNPN and CDR2 SVGIG (reference sequence). CDR3 bases: TGTGCCTGGAGCGCTAAAAGAGGGCCTAATGAAAAACTGTTTTTT. It specifies CAWSAKRGPNEKLFF.

The chain links TRBV27 to TRBJ1-1, with a weak D call TRBD1 (6 bases). The CDR3 totals 17 residues. V was cut by 5 bases and J by 0 bases, with 19 bases left in between. Germline V CDR1 and CDR2: MNHEY, SMNVEV (reference sequence). The CDR3 sequence: CASSLGVATGMNTEAFF. The CDR3 coding sequence is TGTGCCAGCAGTCTGGGGGTGGCTACAGGGATGAACACTGAAGCTTTCTTT.

The gene calls are TRBV5-1 and TRBJ2-2; 14 nucleotides match TRBD2. CDR3 length: 15 amino acids. With V trimmed by 3 bases and J by 6 bases, 1 base remained unmatched. CDR1 SGHRS and CDR2 YFSETQ come from the germline V gene. The DNA of the CDR3 is TGCGCCAGCAGCTCGGGACTAGCGGGGGCCGGGGAGCTGTTTTTT. Encoded protein: CASSSGLAGAGELFF.

A few counts support this clone. The chain combines TRBV6-1 with TRBJ1-6; no firm D call. Germline V lookup: CDR1 MNHNS, CDR2 SASEGT. This CDR3 is built from 14 residues. V lost 6 bases to trimming and J lost 0 bases, with 6 bases between them. The CDR3 is CASSGSSYNSPLHF. The CDR3 nucleotides are TGTGCCAGCAGCGGGAGCTCCTATAATTCACCCCTCCACTTT.

V usage is TRBV5-1 and J usage is TRBJ2-1; D unresolved. The CDR3 contains 11 residues. Looked up from germline, CDR1 is SGHRS and CDR2 is YFSETQ. V was pared by 2 bases and J by 7 bases, with 4 bases between. The CDR3 DNA reads as TGCGCCAGCAGCTTCCTGAATGAGCAGTTCTTC. Its protein is CASSFLNEQFF.

This clone showed up just a few times. At the DNA level, this CDR3 is encoded by other sequences in the same sample as well. The chain is built from TRBV7-9 and TRBJ1-1; 7 bases fit TRBD1. CDR3 length: 18 residues. Germline V gene sequence: CDR1 SEHNR, CDR2 FQNEAQ (reference sequence). Germline trimming cut 6 bases from V and 3 bases from J; bases unmatched to any gene: 19. CDR3 loop: CASRKRAGGRYVDTEAFF. Here the CDR3 DNA reads TGTGCCAGCAGGAAAAGGGCAGGGGGAAGGTACGTGGACACTGAAGCTTTCTTT.

J is TRBJ1-1 and V is TRBV19, with TRBD1 as a possible D gene (5 bases). This CDR3 is 10 amino acids long. Germline values: CDR1 LNHDA, CDR2 SQIVND (reference sequence). With 9 bases removed from V and 9 bases from J, the gap between germline ends came to 11 bases. The CDR3 DNA is TGTGCCAGCAAGGACACCCAAGCTTTCTTT. Translation: CASKDTQAFF.

The chain couples TRBV9 to TRBJ1-5; 10 nucleotides align to TRBD1. Looked up from germline, CDR1 is SGDLS and CDR2 is YYNGEE. V gave up 0 bases and J gave up 6 bases; unmatched junction bases: 18. The length of the CDR3 is 20 residues. CDR3 region: CASSVGGTDRGRRVGQPQHF. CDR3 nucleotides: TGTGCCAGCAGCGTAGGGGGGACCGACAGGGGGCGCCGAGTCGGTCAGCCCCAGCATTTT.

The chain links TRBV5-4 to TRBJ2-5, with D perhaps TRBD1 (5 bases). Trimming left V 1 base short and J 4 bases short, with 5 bases between. The CDR3 is 12 amino acids. Per the germline V gene, CDR1 is SGHNT and CDR2 is YYREEE (reference sequence). In DNA form, the CDR3 reads TGTGCCAGCAGCTTGACAGGAGAGACCCAGTACTTC. As protein: CASSLTGETQYF.

The V call is TRBV7-8, the J call TRBJ1-5; possibly TRBD1 for D (5 bases). The V gene's germline CDR1 is SGHVS and CDR2 FQNEAQ. CDR3 length: 14 residues. Trimming removed 1 base from V and 6 bases from J, with 10 bases in between. CDR3 in amino acids: CASSLGVGRQPQHF. For the CDR3, the DNA is TGTGCCAGCAGCTTAGGGGTGGGGCGTCAGCCCCAGCATTTT.

This clone was counted a single time. The gene calls are TRBV5-1 and TRBJ2-3; the match to TRBD1 covers 7 bases. Germline V gene sequence: CDR1 SGHRS, CDR2 YFSETQ. The CDR3 consists of 14 residues. The trim removed 3 bases at V and 5 bases at J, leaving 6 bases unmatched. CDR3 amino acids: CASSSGTAGDTQYF. DNA of the CDR3: TGCGCCAGCAGCTCCGGGACAGCAGGAGATACGCAGTATTTT. Looking up the rest from reference TRBV5-1 and TRBJ2-3 gives the full variable domain: KAGVTQTPRYLIKTRGQQVTLSCSPISGHRSVSWYQQTPGQGLQFLFEYFSETQRNKGNFPGRFSGRQFSNSRSEMNVSTLELGDSALYLCASSSGTAGDTQYFGPGTRLTVL.

This chain uses TRBV6-1 with TRBJ1-6; 9 bases fit TRBD1. Germline CDR1 and CDR2: MNHNS and SASEGT. The CDR3 is 16 residues long. Trimming removed 1 base from V and 9 bases from J; junction bases left unmatched: 7. CDR3 loop: CASSEEMGTGTSPLHF. In DNA form, the CDR3 reads TGTGCCAGCAGTGAAGAGATGGGGACAGGGACTTCACCCCTCCACTTT.

The chain carries TRBV11-1 and TRBJ2-3; D is possibly TRBD1 (6 bases). The CDR3 consists of 14 residues. The V end was cut by 3 bases, the J end by 2 bases, with 9 bases between. The germline V gene encodes CDR1 SGHAT and CDR2 FQDESV (reference sequence). CDR3 nucleotide sequence: TGTGCCAGCAGCTTTGGGGGCTACACAGATACGCAGTATTTT. Its translation: CASSFGGYTDTQYF.

This chain connects TRBV5-4 to TRBJ2-3, with 7 bases that match TRBD2. This CDR3 has 14 residues. Germline V gene sequence: CDR1 SGHNT, CDR2 YYREEE (reference sequence). The junction had 10 bases not matched to a gene; V was cut back by 2 bases and J by 10 bases. The CDR3 DNA reads TGTGCCAGCAGCTTCGAGGCTAGCGGAGTTCCGCAGTATTTT. Its protein product is CASSFEASGVPQYF.

The gene calls are TRBV5-6 and TRBJ2-7; D is unresolved. This CDR3 region has 14 residues. V was clipped by 2 bases and J by 2 bases, with 11 bases between them. CDR1 is SGHDT, CDR2 YYEEEE, per germline. CDR3 coding DNA: TGTGCCAGCAGCTTCTCCCTGTCAGCCTACGAGCAGTACTTC. Amino acid sequence: CASSFSLSAYEQYF.

The CDR3 sequence: CASSLSGEGETQYF. The CDR3 bases are TGCGCCAGCAGCCTATCAGGGGAGGGAGAGACCCAGTACTTC. The V call is TRBV5-1, the J call TRBJ2-5; D may be TRBD2 (7 bases). The germline V gene encodes CDR1 SGHRS and CDR2 YFSETQ. The CDR3 runs 14 residues. Trimming pared 4 bases from V and 4 bases from J, leaving 14 bases between.

Remarks on this clone: Its ends do not fully match the called genes, so a read error is possible. The V call is TRBV19, the J call TRBJ2-3; weak D call: TRBD1 (5 bases). The CDR3 loop spans 11 amino acids. CDR1 LNHDA and CDR2 SQIVND come from the germline V gene (reference sequence). Here the CDR3 DNA reads TGTGCCACTAGTGGGTCAGGGCCGCAGTATTTT. This encodes CATSGSGPQYF.

This sequence joins TRBV7-2 and TRBJ2-1; the D gene is possibly TRBD1 (5 bases). CDR1 is SGHTA and CDR2 is FQGNSA in the germline V gene. Trimming removed 5 bases at V and 6 bases at J, with 11 bases between. The CDR3 length is 13 residues. DNA for the CDR3: TGTGCCAGCAGCCGAGCAGGGATCAATGAGCAGTTCTTC. This translates into CASSRAGINEQFF.

V is TRBV7-9 and J is TRBJ1-2; D remains ambiguous. Germline CDR1 reads SEHNR; CDR2 reads FQNEAQ (reference sequence). This CDR3 has 15 amino acids. Trimming removed 6 bases at V and 0 bases at J, with 14 bases between. CDR3 region: CASSGVAASNYGYTF. The CDR3 DNA is TGTGCCAGCAGTGGAGTGGCAGCCTCTAACTATGGCTACACCTTC.

This chain links TRBV5-4 with TRBJ1-4, with D perhaps TRBD1 (6 bases). V gave up 4 bases and J gave up 2 bases, with 12 bases separating them. This CDR3 has 15 amino acids. Germline V gene lookup returns CDR1 SGHNT and CDR2 YYREEE (reference sequence). The CDR3 spells CASSRVQGTNEKLFF. CDR3 nucleotides: TGTGCCAGCAGCCGCGTCCAGGGGACTAATGAAAAACTGTTTTTT.

This chain uses TRBV7-5 with TRBJ2-7; no check of the table's D call, TRBD1, against the DNA was made. TRBV7-5 is a listed pseudogene. The CDR3 runs 18 residues. The CDR3: CARSFRDRVVYSIYEQYF. Written as DNA, the CDR3 is TGTGCCAGAAGCTTTCGGGACAGGGTCGTATATTCTATCTACGAGCAGTACTTC.

This chain uses TRBV28 with TRBJ1-2; D remains ambiguous. Looked up from germline, CDR1 is MDHEN and CDR2 is SYDVKM. The CDR3 has 14 amino acids. Between the trimmed V and J ends, which lost 6 bases and 8 bases, there was a span of 19 bases. The CDR3 nucleotides are TGTGCCAGCAGAACGACCGGACTATTTTCCGGCTACACCTTC. Its translation is CASRTTGLFSGYTF.

This sequence joins TRBV19 and TRBJ2-3; 7 nucleotides align to TRBD1. Per the germline V gene, CDR1 is LNHDA and CDR2 is SQIVND (reference sequence). The V and J ends lost 7 bases and 2 bases, in that order; junction bases with no gene match: 9. The CDR3 runs to 15 residues. CDR3 nucleotide sequence: TGTGCCAGTACGGTTAGGACAGGACCCACAGATACGCAGTATTTT. It is translated as CASTVRTGPTDTQYF.

The chain has TRBV7-2 and TRBJ2-7; the match to TRBD2 covers 8 bases. The CDR3 covers 13 residues. V trimming: 8 bases; J trimming: 2 bases; junction bases outside the gene matches: 5. Germline V CDR1 and CDR2: SGHTA, FQGNSA. CDR3 region: CASSTSGPYEQYF. The CDR3 DNA is TGTGCCAGCTCTACTAGCGGTCCCTACGAGCAGTACTTC.

This chain links TRBV2 with TRBJ1-4; D gene unclear. Germline lookup yields CDR1 SNHLY and CDR2 FYNNEI. V lost 4 bases to trimming and J lost 4 bases, with 10 bases between them. The CDR3 is 14 residues long. CDR3 amino acids: CASSARDINEKLFF. As DNA, the CDR3 is TGTGCCAGCAGTGCCAGAGACATTAATGAAAAACTGTTTTTT.

This rearrangement joins TRBV14 to TRBJ1-1; no definite D call. V was cut by 1 base and J by 7 bases, with 13 bases left in between. This CDR3 spans 14 amino acids. Germline V gene sequence: CDR1 SGHDN, CDR2 FVKESK. The CDR3: CASSQVRPPGEAFF. The CDR3 coding sequence is TGTGCCAGCAGCCAAGTTAGGCCACCGGGTGAAGCTTTCTTT.